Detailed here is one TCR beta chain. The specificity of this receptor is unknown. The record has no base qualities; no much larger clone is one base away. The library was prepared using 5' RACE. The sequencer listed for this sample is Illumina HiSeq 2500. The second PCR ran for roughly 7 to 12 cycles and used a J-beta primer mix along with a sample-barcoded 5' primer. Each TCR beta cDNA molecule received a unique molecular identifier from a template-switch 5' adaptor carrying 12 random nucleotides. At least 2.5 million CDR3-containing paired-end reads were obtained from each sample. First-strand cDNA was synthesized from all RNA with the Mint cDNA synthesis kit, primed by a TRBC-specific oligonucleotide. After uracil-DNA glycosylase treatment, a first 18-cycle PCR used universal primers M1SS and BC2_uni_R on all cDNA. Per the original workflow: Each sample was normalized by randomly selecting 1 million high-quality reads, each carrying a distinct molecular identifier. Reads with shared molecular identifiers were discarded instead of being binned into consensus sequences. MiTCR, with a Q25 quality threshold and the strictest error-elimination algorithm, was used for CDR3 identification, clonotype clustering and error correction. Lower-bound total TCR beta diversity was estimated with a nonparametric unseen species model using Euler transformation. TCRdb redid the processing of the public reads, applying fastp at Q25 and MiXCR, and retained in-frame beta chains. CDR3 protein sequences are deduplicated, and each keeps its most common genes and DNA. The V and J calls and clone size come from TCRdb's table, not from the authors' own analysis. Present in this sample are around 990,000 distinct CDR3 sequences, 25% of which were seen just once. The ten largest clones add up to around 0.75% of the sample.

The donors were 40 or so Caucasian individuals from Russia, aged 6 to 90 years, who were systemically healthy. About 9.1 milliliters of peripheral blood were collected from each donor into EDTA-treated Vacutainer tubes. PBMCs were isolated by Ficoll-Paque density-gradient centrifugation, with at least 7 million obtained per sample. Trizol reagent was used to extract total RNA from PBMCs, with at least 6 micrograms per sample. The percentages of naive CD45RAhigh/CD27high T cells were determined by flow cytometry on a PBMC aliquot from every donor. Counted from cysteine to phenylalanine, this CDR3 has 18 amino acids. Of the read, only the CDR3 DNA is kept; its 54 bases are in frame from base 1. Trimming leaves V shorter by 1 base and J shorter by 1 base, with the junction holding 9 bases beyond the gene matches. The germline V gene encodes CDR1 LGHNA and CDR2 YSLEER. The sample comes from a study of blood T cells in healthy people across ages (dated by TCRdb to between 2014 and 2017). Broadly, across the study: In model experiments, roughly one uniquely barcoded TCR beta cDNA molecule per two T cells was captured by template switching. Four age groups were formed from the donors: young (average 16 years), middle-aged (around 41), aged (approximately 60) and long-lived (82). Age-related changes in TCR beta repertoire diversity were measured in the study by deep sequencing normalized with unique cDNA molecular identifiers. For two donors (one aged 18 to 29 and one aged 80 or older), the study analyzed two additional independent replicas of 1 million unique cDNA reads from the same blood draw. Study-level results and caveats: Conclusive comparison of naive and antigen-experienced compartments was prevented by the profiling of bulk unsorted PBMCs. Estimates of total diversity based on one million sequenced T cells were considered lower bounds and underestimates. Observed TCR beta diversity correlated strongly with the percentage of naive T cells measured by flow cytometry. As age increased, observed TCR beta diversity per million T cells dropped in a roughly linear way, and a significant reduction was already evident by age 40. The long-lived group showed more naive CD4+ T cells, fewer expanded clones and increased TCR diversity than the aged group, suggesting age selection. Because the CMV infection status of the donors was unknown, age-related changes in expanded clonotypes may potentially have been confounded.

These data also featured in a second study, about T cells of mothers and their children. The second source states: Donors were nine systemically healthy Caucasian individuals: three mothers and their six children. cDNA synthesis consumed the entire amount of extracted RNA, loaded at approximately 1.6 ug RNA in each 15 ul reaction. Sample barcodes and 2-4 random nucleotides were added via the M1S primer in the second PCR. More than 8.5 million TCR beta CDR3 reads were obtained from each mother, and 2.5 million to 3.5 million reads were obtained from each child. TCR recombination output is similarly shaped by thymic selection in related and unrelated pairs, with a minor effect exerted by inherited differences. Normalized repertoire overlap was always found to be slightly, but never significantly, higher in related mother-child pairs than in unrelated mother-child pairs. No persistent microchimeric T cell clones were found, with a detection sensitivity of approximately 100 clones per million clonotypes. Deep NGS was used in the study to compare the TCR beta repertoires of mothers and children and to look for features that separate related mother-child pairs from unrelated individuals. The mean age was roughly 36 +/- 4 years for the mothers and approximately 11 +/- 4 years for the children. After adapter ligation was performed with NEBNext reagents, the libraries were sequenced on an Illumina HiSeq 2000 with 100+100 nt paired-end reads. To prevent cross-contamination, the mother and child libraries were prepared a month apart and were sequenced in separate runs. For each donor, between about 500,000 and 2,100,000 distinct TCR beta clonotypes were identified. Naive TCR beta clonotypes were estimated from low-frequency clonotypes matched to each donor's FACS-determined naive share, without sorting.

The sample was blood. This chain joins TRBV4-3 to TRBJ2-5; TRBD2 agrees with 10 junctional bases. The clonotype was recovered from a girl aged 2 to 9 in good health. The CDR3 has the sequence CASSQAWASGGTQETQYF. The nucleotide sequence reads TGCGCCAGCAGCCAAGCCTGGGCTAGCGGGGGTACCCAAGAGACCCAGTACTTC.